These 9 T cell receptor beta chains were sequenced from one sample in a study of control samples from healthy donors and cancer patients. Profiling relied on immunoSEQ multiplex PCR, and the TCRdb table lists in-frame clones only, not all of them. The table lists approximately 100,000 clones, around 89% of them singletons. Sequencing input: blood. These receptors were taken from a woman aged 45-60 years in good health.

V gene TRBV19 combines with J gene TRBJ2-1; D is ambiguous. The germline V and J ends were trimmed by 8 bases and 14 bases, with 19 bases remaining between them. Germline CDR1 reads LNHDA; CDR2 reads SQIVND (reference sequence). This CDR3 contains 12 residues. The CDR3, as DNA: TGTGCCAGTTCTTTTGGGCTAGATGATAAGTTCTTC. This sequence encodes CASSFGLDDKFF. The whole variable domain, remainder taken from reference TRBV19 and TRBJ2-1, is DGGITQSPKYLFRKEGQNVTLSCEQNLNHDAMYWYRQDPGQGLRLIYYSQIVNDFQKGDIAEGYSVSREKKESFPLTVTSAQKNPTAFYLCASSFGLDDKFFGPGTRLTVL.

V usage is TRBV7-8 and J usage is TRBJ2-5; a possible D gene is TRBD1 (6 bases). CDR3 length: 15 amino acids. Germline CDR1 and CDR2: SGHVS and FQNEAQ. Deletions cut 6 bases from V and 5 bases from J, with 19 bases between. This CDR3 is CASSSGRGWVETQYF. The CDR3 DNA is TGTGCCAGCAGTTCAGGCAGGGGATGGGTGGAGACCCAGTACTTC.

The genes are TRBV4-1 and TRBJ2-2; D gene ambiguous. The CDR3 consists of 12 residues. The ends were cut back, 3 bases at V and 9 bases at J, with 8 bases in the middle. Germline V gives CDR1 MGHRA, CDR2 YSYEKL. Here the CDR3 DNA reads TGCGCCAGCAGCCACAACCTGTGGGAGCTGTTTTTT. As protein: CASSHNLWELFF.

The chain employs TRBV12-3 or TRBV12-4 and TRBJ2-1; maybe TRBD2 (6 bases). This CDR3 is built from 12 residues. Trimming pared 6 bases from V and 6 bases from J, leaving 9 bases between. CDR3 loop: CASSFSGNEQFF. The CDR3 DNA is TGTGCCAGCAGCTTTAGCGGCAATGAGCAGTTCTTC.

V is TRBV6-5 and J is TRBJ1-3, with D possibly matching TRBD1 (6 bases). V was clipped by 3 bases and J by 8 bases, with 14 bases between them. Germline CDR1 MNHEY, CDR2 SVGAGI. CDR3 length: 14 residues. CDR3 nucleotides: TGTGCCAGCAGTTATAGCGGGGGCTCAGACACCATATATTTT. It encodes CASSYSGGSDTIYF.

The rearrangement uses TRBV7-2 and TRBJ2-7; weak D call: TRBD2 (6 bases). Germline V gene data show CDR1 as SGHTA and CDR2 as FQGNSA. Deletions cut 0 bases from V and 0 bases from J, with 9 bases between. This CDR3 region has 15 residues. The CDR3 region has the DNA TGTGCCAGCAGCTTAGCGGGAGGTCACTCCTACGAGCAGTACGTC. It codes for CASSLAGGHSYEQYV.

The gene calls are TRBV9 and TRBJ2-1; 7 nucleotides align to TRBD2. The CDR3 sequence is 15 residues long. From germline, CDR1 is SGDLS and CDR2 YYNGEE. Trimming cost V 5 bases and J 2 bases; bases outside gene matches: 7. CDR3 sequence: CASSQTGGTYNEQFF. In nucleotides, the CDR3 is TGTGCCAGCAGTCAGACGGGGGGAACCTACAATGAGCAGTTCTTC.

The chain links TRBV4-3 to TRBJ2-1, with D perhaps given as TRBD1 or TRBD2 (5 bases each). This CDR3 comprises 14 residues. Looked up from germline, CDR1 is LGHNA and CDR2 is YSLEER. V was shortened by 4 bases and J by 5 bases, with 12 bases between the two germline ends. The CDR3 loop reads CASSRGTRNNEQFF. DNA of the CDR3: TGCGCCAGCAGCCGAGGGACGAGAAACAATGAGCAGTTCTTC.

The table lists this clone with a count of one. This chain uses TRBV6-5 with TRBJ2-3, with D maybe TRBD1 (5 bases). Trimming cost V 2 bases and J 1 base, with 10 bases left between them. CDR1 MNHEY and CDR2 SVGAGI come from the germline V gene. The CDR3 covers 15 residues. The CDR3 DNA is TGTGCCAGCAGTTACCCGACAGCCGGCACAGATACGCAGTATTTT. Translated: CASSYPTAGTDTQYF.